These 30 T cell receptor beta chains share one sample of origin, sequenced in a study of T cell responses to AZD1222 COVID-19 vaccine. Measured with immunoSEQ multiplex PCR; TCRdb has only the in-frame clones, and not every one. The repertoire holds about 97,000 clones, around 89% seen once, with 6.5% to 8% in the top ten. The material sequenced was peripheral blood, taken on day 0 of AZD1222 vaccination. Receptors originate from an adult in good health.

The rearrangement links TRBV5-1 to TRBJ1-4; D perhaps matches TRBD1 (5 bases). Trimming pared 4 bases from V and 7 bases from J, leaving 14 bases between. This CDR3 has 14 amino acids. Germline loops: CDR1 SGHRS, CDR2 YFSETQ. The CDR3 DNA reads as TGCGCCAGCAGCGTTGGCGCCGGGGGTGAAAAACTGTTTTTT. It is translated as CASSVGAGGEKLFF.

The CDR3 region is CATSDPTRSYNEQFF. The CDR3 DNA reads TGTGCCACCAGTGATCCGACTAGGTCCTACAATGAGCAGTTCTTC. This chain joins TRBV24-1 and TRBJ2-1; perhaps TRBD2 as D (6 bases). The V end was cut by 3 bases, the J end by 1 base, with 9 bases between. The CDR3 extends over 15 amino acids. Germline V CDR1 and CDR2: KGHDR, SFDVKD.

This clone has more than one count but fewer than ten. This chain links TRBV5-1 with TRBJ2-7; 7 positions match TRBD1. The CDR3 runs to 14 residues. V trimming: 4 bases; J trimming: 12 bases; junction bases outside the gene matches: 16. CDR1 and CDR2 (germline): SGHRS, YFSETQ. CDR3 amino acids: CASSLAGQAEVWYF. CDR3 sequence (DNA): TGCGCCAGCAGCCTGGCAGGACAGGCAGAAGTGTGGTACTTC.

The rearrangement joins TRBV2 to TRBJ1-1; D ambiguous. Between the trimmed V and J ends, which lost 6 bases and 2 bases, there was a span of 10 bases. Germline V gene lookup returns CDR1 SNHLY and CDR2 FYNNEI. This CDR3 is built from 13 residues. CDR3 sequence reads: CASRTPVNTEAFF. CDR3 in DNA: TGTGCCAGCAGGACGCCGGTAAACACTGAAGCTTTCTTT.

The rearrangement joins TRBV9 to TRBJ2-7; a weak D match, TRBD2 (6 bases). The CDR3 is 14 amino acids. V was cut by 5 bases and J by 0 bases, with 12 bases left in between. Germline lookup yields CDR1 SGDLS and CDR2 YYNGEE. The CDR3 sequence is CASSRDFHSYEQYF. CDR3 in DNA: TGTGCCAGCAGTCGGGACTTCCACTCCTACGAGCAGTACTTC.

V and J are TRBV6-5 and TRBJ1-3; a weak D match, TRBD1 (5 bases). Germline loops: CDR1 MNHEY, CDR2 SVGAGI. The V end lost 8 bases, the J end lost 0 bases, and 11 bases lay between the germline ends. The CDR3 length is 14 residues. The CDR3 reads CASLDRDSGNTIYF. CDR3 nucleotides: TGTGCCAGCCTAGACAGAGACTCTGGAAACACCATATATTTT.

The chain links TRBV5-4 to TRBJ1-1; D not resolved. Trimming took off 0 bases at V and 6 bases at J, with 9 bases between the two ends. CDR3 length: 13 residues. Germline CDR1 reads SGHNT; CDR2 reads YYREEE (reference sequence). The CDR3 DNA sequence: TGTGCCAGCAGCTTGGTGCCGGGCGCTGAAGCTTTCTTT. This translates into CASSLVPGAEAFF.

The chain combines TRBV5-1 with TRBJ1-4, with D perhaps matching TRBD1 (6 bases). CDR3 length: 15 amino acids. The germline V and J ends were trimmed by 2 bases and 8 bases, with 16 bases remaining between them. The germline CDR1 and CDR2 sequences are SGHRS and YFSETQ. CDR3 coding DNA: TGCGCCAGCAGCTTTACAGGGAATTTGAGGGAAAAACTGTTTTTT. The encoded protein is CASSFTGNLREKLFF.

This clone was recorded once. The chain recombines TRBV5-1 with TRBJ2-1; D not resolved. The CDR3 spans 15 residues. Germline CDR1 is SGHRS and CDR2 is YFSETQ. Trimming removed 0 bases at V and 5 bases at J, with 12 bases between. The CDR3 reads CASSLVPRTDNEQFF. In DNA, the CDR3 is TGCGCCAGCAGCTTGGTCCCCCGAACGGACAATGAGCAGTTCTTC.

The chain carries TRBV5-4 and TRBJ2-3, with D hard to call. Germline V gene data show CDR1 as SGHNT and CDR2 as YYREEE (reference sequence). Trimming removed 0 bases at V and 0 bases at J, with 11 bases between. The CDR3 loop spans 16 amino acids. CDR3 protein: CASSLGGRPSTDTQYF. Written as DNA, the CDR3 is TGTGCCAGCAGCTTGGGCGGACGGCCTAGCACAGATACGCAGTATTTT.

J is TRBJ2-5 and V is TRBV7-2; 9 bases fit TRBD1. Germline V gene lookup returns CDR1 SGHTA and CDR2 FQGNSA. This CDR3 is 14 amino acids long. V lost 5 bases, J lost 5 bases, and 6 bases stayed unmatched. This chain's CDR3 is CASSLNRGRETQYF. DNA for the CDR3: TGTGCCAGCAGCCTCAACAGGGGGCGGGAGACCCAGTACTTC. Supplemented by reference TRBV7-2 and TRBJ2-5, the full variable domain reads GAGVSQSPSNKVTEKGKDVELRCDPISGHTALYWYRQSLGQGLEFLIYFQGNSAPDKSGLPSDRFSAERTGGSVSTLTIQRTQQEDSAVYLCASSLNRGRETQYFGPGTRLLVL.

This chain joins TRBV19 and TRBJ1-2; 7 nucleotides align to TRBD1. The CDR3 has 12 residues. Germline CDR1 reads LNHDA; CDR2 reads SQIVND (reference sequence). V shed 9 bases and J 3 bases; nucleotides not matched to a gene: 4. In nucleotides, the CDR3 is TGTGCCAGCTCGCAGGGGGACTATGGCTACACCTTC. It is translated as CASSQGDYGYTF.

The CDR3 sequence: CSASSGRAYNEQFF. CDR3 bases: TGCAGTGCTAGTAGCGGGAGAGCCTACAATGAGCAGTTCTTC. The chain couples TRBV20-1 to TRBJ2-1; TRBD2 agrees at 9 bases. CDR1 is DFQATT and CDR2 is SNEGSKA in the germline V gene (reference sequence). This CDR3 has 14 residues. V was pared by 3 bases and J by 2 bases, with 2 bases of the junction left unmatched.

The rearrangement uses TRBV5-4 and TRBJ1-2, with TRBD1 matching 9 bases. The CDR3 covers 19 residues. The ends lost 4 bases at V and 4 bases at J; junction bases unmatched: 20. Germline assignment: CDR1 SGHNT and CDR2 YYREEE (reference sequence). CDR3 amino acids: CASSALPGQGPGGVYGYTF. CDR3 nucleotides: TGTGCCAGCAGCGCGCTCCCGGGACAGGGACCGGGAGGAGTCTATGGCTACACCTTC. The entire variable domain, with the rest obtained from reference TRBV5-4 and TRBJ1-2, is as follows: ETGVTQSPTHLIKTRGQQVTLRCSSQSGHNTVSWYQQALGQGPQFIFQYYREEENGRGNFPPRFSGLQFPNYSSELNVNALELDDSALYLCASSALPGQGPGGVYGYTFGSGTRLTVV.

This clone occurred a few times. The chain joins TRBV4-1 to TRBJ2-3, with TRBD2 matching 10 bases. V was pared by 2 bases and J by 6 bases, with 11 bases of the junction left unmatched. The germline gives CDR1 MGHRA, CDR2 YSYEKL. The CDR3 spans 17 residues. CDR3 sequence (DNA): TGCGCCAGCAGCCAAAGAGGAAGGACTAGCGGCGGGGATACGCAGTATTTT. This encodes CASSQRGRTSGGDTQYF.

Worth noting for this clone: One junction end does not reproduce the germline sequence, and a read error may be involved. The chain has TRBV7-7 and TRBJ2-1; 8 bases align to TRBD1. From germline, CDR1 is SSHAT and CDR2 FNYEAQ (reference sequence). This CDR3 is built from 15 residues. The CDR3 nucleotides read TGTGCTAGCAGCTTAGGACAGGGTGCCTACAATGAGCAGTTCTTC. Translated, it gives CASSLGQGAYNEQFF.

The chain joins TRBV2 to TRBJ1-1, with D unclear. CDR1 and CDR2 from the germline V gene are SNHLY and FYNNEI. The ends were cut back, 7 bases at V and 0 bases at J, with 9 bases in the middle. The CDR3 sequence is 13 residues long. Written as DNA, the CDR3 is TGTGCCAGCAAAATGGGCCTGAACACTGAAGCTTTCTTT. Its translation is CASKMGLNTEAFF.

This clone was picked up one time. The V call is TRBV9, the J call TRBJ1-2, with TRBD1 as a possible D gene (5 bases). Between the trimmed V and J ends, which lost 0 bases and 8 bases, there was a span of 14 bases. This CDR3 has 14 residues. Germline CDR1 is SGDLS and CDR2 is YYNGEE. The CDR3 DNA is TGTGCCAGCAGCGTAGGGGCAGGGCTGTTAGGCTACACCTTC. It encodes CASSVGAGLLGYTF.

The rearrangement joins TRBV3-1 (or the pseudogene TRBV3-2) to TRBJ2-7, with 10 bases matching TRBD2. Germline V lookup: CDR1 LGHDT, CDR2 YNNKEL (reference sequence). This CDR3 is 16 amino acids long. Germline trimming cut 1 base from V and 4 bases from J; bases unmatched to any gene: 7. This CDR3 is CASSQVSSGSWYEQYF. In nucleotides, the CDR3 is TGTGCCAGCAGCCAAGTTTCTAGCGGGAGTTGGTACGAGCAGTACTTC.

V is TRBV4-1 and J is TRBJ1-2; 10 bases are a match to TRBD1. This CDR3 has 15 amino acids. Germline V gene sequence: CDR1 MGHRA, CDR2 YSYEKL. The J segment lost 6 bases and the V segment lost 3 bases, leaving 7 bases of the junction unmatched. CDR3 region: CASSQTDRGWDGYTF. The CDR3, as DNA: TGCGCCAGCAGCCAGACGGACAGGGGGTGGGATGGCTACACCTTC.

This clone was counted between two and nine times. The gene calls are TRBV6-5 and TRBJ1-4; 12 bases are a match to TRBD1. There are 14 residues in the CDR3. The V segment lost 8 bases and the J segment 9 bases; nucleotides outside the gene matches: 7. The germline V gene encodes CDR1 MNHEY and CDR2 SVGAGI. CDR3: CASSLGTGGKKLFF. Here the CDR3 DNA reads TGTGCCAGCTCGCTCGGGACAGGGGGCAAAAAACTGTTTTTT.

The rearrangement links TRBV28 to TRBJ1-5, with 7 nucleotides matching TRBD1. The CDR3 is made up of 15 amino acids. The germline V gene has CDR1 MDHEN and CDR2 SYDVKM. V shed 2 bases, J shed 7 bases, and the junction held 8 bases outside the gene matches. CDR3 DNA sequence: TGTGCCAGCAGTTTACCCGACAGGGTCAAACAGCCCCAGCATTTT. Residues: CASSLPDRVKQPQHF.

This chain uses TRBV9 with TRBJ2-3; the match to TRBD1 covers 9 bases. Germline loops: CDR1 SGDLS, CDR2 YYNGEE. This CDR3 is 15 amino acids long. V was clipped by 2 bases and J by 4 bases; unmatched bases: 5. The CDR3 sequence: CASSVSTGGSDTQYF. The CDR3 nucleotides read TGTGCCAGCAGCGTGTCGACAGGGGGATCAGATACGCAGTATTTT.

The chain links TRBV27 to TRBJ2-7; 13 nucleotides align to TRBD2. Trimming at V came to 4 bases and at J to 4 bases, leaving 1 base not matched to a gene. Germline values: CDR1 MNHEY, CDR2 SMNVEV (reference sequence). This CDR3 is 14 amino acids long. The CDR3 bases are TGTGCCAGCAGTTCGGGACTAGCGGGATACGAGCAGTACTTC. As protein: CASSSGLAGYEQYF.

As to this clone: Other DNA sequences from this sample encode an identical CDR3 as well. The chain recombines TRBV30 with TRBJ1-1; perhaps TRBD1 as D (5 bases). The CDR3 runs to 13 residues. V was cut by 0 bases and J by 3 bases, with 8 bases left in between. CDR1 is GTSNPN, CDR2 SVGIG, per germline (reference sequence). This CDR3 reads CAWSVQGYTEAFF. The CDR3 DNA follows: TGTGCCTGGAGTGTTCAGGGATACACTGAAGCTTTCTTT.

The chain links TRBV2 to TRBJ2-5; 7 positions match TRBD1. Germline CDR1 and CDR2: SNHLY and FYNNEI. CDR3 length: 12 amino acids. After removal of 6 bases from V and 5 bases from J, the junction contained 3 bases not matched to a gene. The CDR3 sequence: CASRATGETQYF. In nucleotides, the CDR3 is TGTGCCAGCAGAGCGACAGGGGAGACCCAGTACTTC.

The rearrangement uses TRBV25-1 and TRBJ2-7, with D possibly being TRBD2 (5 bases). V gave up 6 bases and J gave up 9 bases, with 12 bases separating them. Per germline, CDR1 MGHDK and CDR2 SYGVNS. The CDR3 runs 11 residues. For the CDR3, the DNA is TGTGCCAGCAGCCTAGCCGGAGGGCAGTACTTC. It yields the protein CASSLAGGQYF.

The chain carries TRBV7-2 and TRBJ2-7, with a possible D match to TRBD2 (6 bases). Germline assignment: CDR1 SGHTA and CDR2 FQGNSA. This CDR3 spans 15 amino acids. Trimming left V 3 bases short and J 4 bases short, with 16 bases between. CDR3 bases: TGTGCCAGCAGCTTCGGACTACACAGCGGGTACGAGCAGTACTTC. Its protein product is CASSFGLHSGYEQYF.

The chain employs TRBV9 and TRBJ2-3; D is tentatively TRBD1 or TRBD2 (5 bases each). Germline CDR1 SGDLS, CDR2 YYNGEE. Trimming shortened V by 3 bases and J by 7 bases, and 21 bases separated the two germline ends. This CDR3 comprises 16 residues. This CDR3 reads CASSAQQEGQSNTQYF. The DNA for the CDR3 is TGTGCCAGCAGCGCCCAGCAAGAGGGGCAGTCAAATACGCAGTATTTT.

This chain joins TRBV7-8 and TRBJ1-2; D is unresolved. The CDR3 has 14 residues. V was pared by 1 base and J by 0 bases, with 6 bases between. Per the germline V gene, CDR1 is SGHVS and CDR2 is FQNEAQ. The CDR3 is CASSLELANYGYTF. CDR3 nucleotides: TGTGCCAGCAGCTTAGAATTAGCTAACTATGGCTACACCTTC.